By its share, the clone carrying this TCR delta chain is large (0.1 to 1%). The CDR3 loop spans 21 amino acids. The germline V gene encodes CDR1 GEAIGNYY and CDR2 EKD. Trimming took 0 bases from V and 1 from J; bases not matched to a gene: 20. TCRdb reprocessed the RT-PCR reads using CATT. The sample includes some 800 delta-chain clones, 12% to 15% of them seen just once. The data stem from a study of gamma-delta T cells after stem cell transplantation. The sample taken for sequencing was gamma-delta T cells. The TCR originated in a human donor. It is not recorded whose cells these are; they may come from a transplant donor. This chain uses TRDV2 with TRDJ1; the match to TRDD3 covers 9 bases. The CDR3 loop is CACDTITGGPTTVAPTDKLIF. The CDR3 bases are TGTGCCTGTGACACCATTACTGGGGGACCCACAACGGTTGCCCCCACCGATAAACTCATCTTT.